Here is one T cell receptor (beta chain) with its context. The data derive from a study of blood T cell repertoires in COVID-19. About the research overall: T cells, B-cell-depleted T cells, or PBMCs provided the cDNA or gDNA that served as material.

This CDR3 is 15 amino acids long. V lost 0 bases, J lost 1 base, and 11 bases lay in between. CDR1 and CDR2 from the germline V gene are SGHDT and YYEEEE. Only in-frame clones appear in the TCRdb table, and some are missing; sequencing was by immunoSEQ multiplex PCR. The sample carries a few hundred thousand clones, about 89% recorded once. Source material: PBMCs or T cells enriched from blood (not recorded which). The origin of this receptor is a woman in her twenties or thirties who had recovered from COVID-19. The gene calls are TRBV5-6 and TRBJ2-7, with D perhaps matching TRBD1 (6 bases). This CDR3 reads CASSLGGTLSYEQYF. The CDR3 bases are TGTGCCAGCAGCTTGGGAGGGACACTGTCCTACGAGCAGTACTTC.